The rows below give T cell receptor beta chains drawn from one sample of a study of identifying expanded T cells in peripheral blood. This table comes from immunoSEQ multiplex PCR, and its TCRdb copy is limited to in-frame clones, with some not included. The sample yields 60,000 to 80,000 clones, roughly 88% seen once. Sequenced: blood. All receptors come from a person aged 18-70 years in good health. Each CDR3 is given with its conserved first and last residue. The order of the fields is V gene, D gene, J gene, clone size, CDR3 protein, CDR3 DNA. The D gene is left open where the match is weak. A clone size is listed for some rows: how often the clone was seen (once, few, many), or a class if it is expanded.

v_call: TRBV18; d_call: -; j_call: TRBJ1-2; clone_size: -; cdr3_aa: CASSGWGQGYTF; cdr3_nt: TGTGCCAGCTCCGGCTGGGGGCAAGGCTACACCTTC
v_call: TRBV9; d_call: -; j_call: TRBJ2-7; clone_size: -; cdr3_aa: CASSPRPPFIEQYF; cdr3_nt: TGTGCCAGCAGCCCCCGGCCCCCTTTTATCGAGCAGTACTTC
v_call: TRBV5-1; d_call: TRBD2; j_call: TRBJ2-1; clone_size: few; cdr3_aa: CASSSLAGAENEQFF; cdr3_nt: TGCGCCAGCAGCTCCTTAGCGGGAGCGGAGAATGAGCAGTTCTTC
v_call: TRBV5-4; d_call: TRBD2; j_call: TRBJ2-2; clone_size: -; cdr3_aa: CASSLRRETFTGELFF; cdr3_nt: TGTGCCAGCAGCTTGCGGCGGGAGACATTCACCGGGGAGCTGTTTTTT
v_call: TRBV7-6; d_call: -; j_call: TRBJ2-5; clone_size: -; cdr3_aa: CASSLTGNEETQYF; cdr3_nt: TGTGCCAGCAGCTTAACAGGGAACGAGGAGACCCAGTACTTC
v_call: TRBV2; d_call: TRBD2; j_call: TRBJ2-3; clone_size: -; cdr3_aa: CASSEALVRGGTDTQYF; cdr3_nt: TGTGCCAGCAGTGAAGCGTTGGTGCGGGGGGGCACAGATACGCAGTATTTT
v_call: TRBV7-2; d_call: -; j_call: TRBJ2-7; clone_size: -; cdr3_aa: CASSFGGGGYEQYF; cdr3_nt: TGTGCCAGCAGCTTCGGGGGCGGGGGCTACGAGCAGTACTTC
v_call: TRBV9; d_call: -; j_call: TRBJ1-2; clone_size: -; cdr3_aa: CASSVEGGSYGYTF; cdr3_nt: TGTGCCAGCAGCGTAGAAGGAGGAAGCTATGGCTACACCTTC
v_call: TRBV5-6; d_call: -; j_call: TRBJ2-5; clone_size: -; cdr3_aa: CASSLINAQETQYF; cdr3_nt: TGTGCCAGCAGCTTGATTAACGCTCAAGAGACCCAGTACTTC
v_call: TRBV2; d_call: -; j_call: TRBJ2-5; clone_size: -; cdr3_aa: CASKVELGTQYF; cdr3_nt: TGTGCCAGCAAAGTAGAGTTGGGGACCCAGTACTTC
v_call: TRBV5-5; d_call: -; j_call: TRBJ1-1; clone_size: -; cdr3_aa: CASSLAGSTEAFF; cdr3_nt: TGTGCCAGCAGCTTGGCAGGGAGCACTGAAGCTTTCTTT
v_call: TRBV28; d_call: -; j_call: TRBJ1-1; clone_size: -; cdr3_aa: CASRASLMNTEAFF; cdr3_nt: TGTGCCAGCCGGGCCTCTCTGATGAACACTGAAGCTTTCTTT
v_call: TRBV6-5; d_call: -; j_call: TRBJ1-1; clone_size: -; cdr3_aa: CASSFIRTSNTEAFF; cdr3_nt: TGTGCCAGCAGTTTTATCAGGACCTCAAACACTGAAGCTTTCTTT
v_call: TRBV7-2; d_call: -; j_call: TRBJ1-5; clone_size: -; cdr3_aa: CASSMGGGNQPQHF; cdr3_nt: TGTGCCAGCAGCATGGGGGGAGGCAATCAGCCCCAGCATTTT
v_call: TRBV18; d_call: -; j_call: TRBJ2-1; clone_size: -; cdr3_aa: CASSTLGNEQFF; cdr3_nt: TGTGCCAGCTCAACCTTGGGCAATGAGCAGTTCTTC
v_call: TRBV13; d_call: -; j_call: TRBJ1-6; clone_size: -; cdr3_aa: CASSHGTDNSPLHF; cdr3_nt: TGTGCCAGCAGCCACGGGACTGATAATTCACCCCTCCACTTT
v_call: TRBV7-2; d_call: -; j_call: TRBJ2-2; clone_size: -; cdr3_aa: CASSFGGIGELFF; cdr3_nt: TGTGCCAGCAGCTTCGGGGGTATCGGGGAGCTGTTTTTT
v_call: TRBV5-1; d_call: -; j_call: TRBJ1-1; clone_size: -; cdr3_aa: CASSLDGREGTEAFF; cdr3_nt: TGCGCCAGCAGCTTGGATGGCAGGGAGGGCACTGAAGCTTTCTTT
v_call: TRBV15; d_call: -; j_call: TRBJ1-3; clone_size: -; cdr3_aa: CATSRGISTDSGNTIYF; cdr3_nt: TGTGCCACCAGCAGAGGGATCTCCACAGACTCTGGAAACACCATATATTTT
v_call: TRBV7-9; d_call: -; j_call: TRBJ2-1; clone_size: -; cdr3_aa: CASSASFSEQFF; cdr3_nt: TGTGCCAGCAGCGCTAGCTTTAGTGAGCAGTTCTTC
v_call: TRBV18; d_call: -; j_call: TRBJ1-3; clone_size: -; cdr3_aa: CASSPRQDYSGNTIYF; cdr3_nt: TGTGCCAGCTCACCCCGACAGGATTACTCTGGAAACACCATATATTTT
v_call: TRBV11-1; d_call: -; j_call: TRBJ2-1; clone_size: -; cdr3_aa: CASRPKSSYNEQFF; cdr3_nt: TGTGCCAGCCGGCCCAAGAGCTCCTACAATGAGCAGTTCTTC
v_call: TRBV6-5; d_call: -; j_call: TRBJ2-4; clone_size: -; cdr3_aa: CASSYSAGRKNIQYF; cdr3_nt: TGTGCCAGCAGTTACTCGGCAGGGAGGAAAAACATTCAGTACTTC
v_call: TRBV19; d_call: -; j_call: TRBJ1-1; clone_size: few; cdr3_aa: CATTRGGGLNTEAFF; cdr3_nt: TGTGCCACTACCCGGGGGGGAGGGCTGAACACTGAAGCTTTCTTT
v_call: TRBV28; d_call: -; j_call: TRBJ1-5; clone_size: few; cdr3_aa: CASSLSGYQPQHF; cdr3_nt: TGTGCCAGCAGTTTAAGCGGATATCAGCCCCAGCATTTT
v_call: TRBV4-2; d_call: -; j_call: TRBJ2-3; clone_size: -; cdr3_aa: CASSQGVGASYADTQYF; cdr3_nt: TGTGCCAGCAGCCAAGGGGTTGGGGCTAGTTACGCAGATACGCAGTATTTT
v_call: TRBV7-8; d_call: -; j_call: TRBJ1-1; clone_size: -; cdr3_aa: CASSANTEAFF; cdr3_nt: TGTGCCAGCAGCGCGAACACTGAAGCTTTCTTT
v_call: TRBV5-1; d_call: -; j_call: TRBJ2-3; clone_size: -; cdr3_aa: CASSLPSWGRDTQYF; cdr3_nt: TGCGCCAGCAGCCTACCAAGTTGGGGACGAGATACGCAGTATTTT
v_call: TRBV7-2; d_call: TRBD2; j_call: TRBJ2-2; clone_size: few; cdr3_aa: CASSRGTSGTGELFF; cdr3_nt: TGTGCCAGCAGTAGGGGGACTAGCGGGACCGGGGAGCTGTTTTTT
v_call: TRBV6-5; d_call: -; j_call: TRBJ1-5; clone_size: once; cdr3_aa: CASSPGGNQPQHF; cdr3_nt: TGTGCCAGCAGCCCCGGGGGGAATCAGCCCCAGCATTTT
v_call: TRBV7-2; d_call: -; j_call: TRBJ1-2; clone_size: -; cdr3_aa: CASSSSNLYGYTF; cdr3_nt: TGTGCCAGCAGCTCCTCAAACCTGTATGGCTACACCTTC
v_call: TRBV15; d_call: TRBD2; j_call: TRBJ2-5; clone_size: -; cdr3_aa: CATRGGAGGGQETQYF; cdr3_nt: TGTGCCACCAGAGGCGGAGCGGGGGGGGGACAAGAGACCCAGTACTTC
v_call: TRBV27; d_call: -; j_call: TRBJ2-5; clone_size: -; cdr3_aa: CASSSRLQETQYF; cdr3_nt: TGTGCCAGCAGTTCGAGACTACAAGAGACCCAGTACTTC
v_call: TRBV20-1; d_call: -; j_call: TRBJ2-3; clone_size: -; cdr3_aa: CSANELDTQYF; cdr3_nt: TGCAGTGCTAATGAATTAGATACGCAGTATTTT
v_call: TRBV5-1; d_call: -; j_call: TRBJ1-1; clone_size: -; cdr3_aa: CASSLGSPTEAFF; cdr3_nt: TGCGCCAGCAGCTTGGGCAGCCCCACTGAAGCTTTCTTT
v_call: TRBV6-6; d_call: -; j_call: TRBJ1-1; clone_size: -; cdr3_aa: CASSYKDGIEAFF; cdr3_nt: TGTGCCAGCAGTTATAAGGACGGAATTGAAGCTTTCTTT
v_call: TRBV28; d_call: -; j_call: TRBJ2-3; clone_size: -; cdr3_aa: CASSLAWDTQYF; cdr3_nt: TGTGCCAGCAGTTTAGCCTGGGATACGCAGTATTTT
v_call: TRBV2; d_call: -; j_call: TRBJ2-7; clone_size: -; cdr3_aa: CATFLVYEQYF; cdr3_nt: TGTGCCACCTTCCTCGTCTACGAGCAGTACTTC
v_call: TRBV7-7; d_call: -; j_call: TRBJ2-3; clone_size: -; cdr3_aa: CASSLSGADTQYF; cdr3_nt: TGTGCCAGCAGCTTATCAGGGGCCGATACGCAGTATTTT
v_call: TRBV7-9; d_call: -; j_call: TRBJ2-2; clone_size: -; cdr3_aa: CASSFVATGELFF; cdr3_nt: TGTGCCAGCAGCTTCGTAGCGACCGGGGAGCTGTTTTTT
v_call: TRBV6-6; d_call: -; j_call: TRBJ1-1; clone_size: -; cdr3_aa: CASSYSMPNTEAFF; cdr3_nt: TGTGCCAGCAGTTACTCGATGCCGAACACTGAAGCTTTCTTT
v_call: TRBV4-2; d_call: -; j_call: TRBJ2-1; clone_size: once; cdr3_aa: CASSQDRFGREQFF; cdr3_nt: TGTGCCAGCAGCCAAGATCGGTTCGGAAGGGAGCAGTTCTTC
v_call: TRBV5-4; d_call: -; j_call: TRBJ2-7; clone_size: once; cdr3_aa: CASSLGRGGYEQYF; cdr3_nt: TGTGCCAGCAGCTTGGGGAGGGGTGGTTACGAGCAGTACTTC
v_call: TRBV7-2; d_call: TRBD1; j_call: TRBJ1-1; clone_size: once; cdr3_aa: CASSTTGQGWVGAFF; cdr3_nt: TGTGCCAGCAGCACCACGGGACAGGGGTGGGTTGGAGCTTTCTTT
v_call: TRBV7-9; d_call: TRBD1; j_call: TRBJ2-7; clone_size: -; cdr3_aa: CASSGTGYEQYF; cdr3_nt: TGTGCCAGCAGCGGGACAGGGTACGAGCAGTACTTC
v_call: TRBV4-1; d_call: TRBD1; j_call: TRBJ1-5; clone_size: -; cdr3_aa: CASSQQGDQPQHF; cdr3_nt: TGCGCCAGCAGCCAACAGGGGGATCAGCCCCAGCATTTT
v_call: TRBV18; d_call: -; j_call: TRBJ1-3; clone_size: -; cdr3_aa: CARKVPNSGNTIYF; cdr3_nt: TGTGCGCGAAAGGTCCCAAACTCTGGAAACACCATATATTTT
v_call: TRBV5-4; d_call: -; j_call: TRBJ1-1; clone_size: -; cdr3_aa: CASSTDTNTEAFF; cdr3_nt: TGTGCCAGCAGCACGGATACGAACACTGAAGCTTTCTTT
v_call: TRBV6-5; d_call: TRBD2; j_call: TRBJ2-7; clone_size: -; cdr3_aa: CASSPTSGTRYEQYF; cdr3_nt: TGTGCCAGCAGTCCTACCTCCGGGACTAGGTACGAGCAGTACTTC
v_call: TRBV5-1; d_call: -; j_call: TRBJ1-4; clone_size: -; cdr3_aa: CASSLGGRGSGEKLFF; cdr3_nt: TGCGCCAGCAGCTTGGGGGGGCGTGGCTCAGGTGAAAAACTGTTTTTT
v_call: TRBV19; d_call: -; j_call: TRBJ1-2; clone_size: few; cdr3_aa: CASNRGPDYGYTF; cdr3_nt: TGTGCCAGTAATCGGGGCCCTGACTATGGCTACACCTTC
v_call: TRBV9; d_call: TRBD2; j_call: TRBJ2-3; clone_size: once; cdr3_aa: CASSVTGTSGGTQYF; cdr3_nt: TGTGCCAGCAGCGTTACCGGGACTAGCGGAGGTACGCAGTATTTT
v_call: TRBV19; d_call: -; j_call: TRBJ1-1; clone_size: -; cdr3_aa: CASGTHGGFAEAFF; cdr3_nt: TGTGCCAGTGGGACCCACGGGGGGTTCGCTGAAGCTTTCTTT